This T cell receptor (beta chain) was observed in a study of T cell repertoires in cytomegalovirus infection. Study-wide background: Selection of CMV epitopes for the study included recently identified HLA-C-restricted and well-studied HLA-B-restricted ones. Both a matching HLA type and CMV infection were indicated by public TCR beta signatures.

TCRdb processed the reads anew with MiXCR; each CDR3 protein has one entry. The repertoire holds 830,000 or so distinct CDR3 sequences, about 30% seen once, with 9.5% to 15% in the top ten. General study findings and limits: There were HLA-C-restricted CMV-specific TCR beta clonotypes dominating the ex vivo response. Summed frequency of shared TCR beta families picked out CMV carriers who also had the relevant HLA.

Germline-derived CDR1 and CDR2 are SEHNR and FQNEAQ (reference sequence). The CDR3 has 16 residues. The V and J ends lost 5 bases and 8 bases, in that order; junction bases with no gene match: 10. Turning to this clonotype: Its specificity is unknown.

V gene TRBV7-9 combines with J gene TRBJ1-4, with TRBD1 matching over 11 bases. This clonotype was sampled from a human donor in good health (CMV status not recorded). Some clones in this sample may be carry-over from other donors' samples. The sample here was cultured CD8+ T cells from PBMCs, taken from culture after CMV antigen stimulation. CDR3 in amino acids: CASSPTPGQGEEKLFF. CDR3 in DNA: TGTGCCAGCAGCCCAACGCCGGGACAGGGGGAGGAAAAACTGTTTTTT. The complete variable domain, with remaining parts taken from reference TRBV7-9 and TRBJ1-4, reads DTGVSQNPRHKITKRGQNVTFRCDPISEHNRLYWYRQTLGQGPEFLTYFQNEAQLEKSRLLSDRFSAERPKGSFSTLEIQRTEQGDSAMYLCASSPTPGQGEEKLFFGSGTQLSVL.